This T cell receptor beta chain was observed in a study of shared clonotypes between healthy human individuals. Germline V gene data show CDR1 as MDHEN and CDR2 as SYDVKM. This CDR3 is built from 15 residues. Between the trimmed V and J ends, which lost 3 bases and 2 bases, there was a span of 8 bases. Clones were read by immunoSEQ multiplex PCR, and TCRdb kept only the in-frame ones, dropping some. The sample holds roughly 2,500,000 clones, over 85% seen once. The receptor comes from a man aged 18 to 30 in good health. Some clones in this sample may be carry-over from other donors' samples. The sequenced sample was naive CD4+ T cells from PBMCs. The subset here: CD45RA+ positively selected. The rearrangement joins TRBV28 to TRBJ2-6, with D unclear. The CDR3 reads CASSFGGAGANVLTF. As DNA, the CDR3 is TGTGCCAGCAGTTTCGGTGGGGCTGGGGCCAACGTCCTGACTTTC.